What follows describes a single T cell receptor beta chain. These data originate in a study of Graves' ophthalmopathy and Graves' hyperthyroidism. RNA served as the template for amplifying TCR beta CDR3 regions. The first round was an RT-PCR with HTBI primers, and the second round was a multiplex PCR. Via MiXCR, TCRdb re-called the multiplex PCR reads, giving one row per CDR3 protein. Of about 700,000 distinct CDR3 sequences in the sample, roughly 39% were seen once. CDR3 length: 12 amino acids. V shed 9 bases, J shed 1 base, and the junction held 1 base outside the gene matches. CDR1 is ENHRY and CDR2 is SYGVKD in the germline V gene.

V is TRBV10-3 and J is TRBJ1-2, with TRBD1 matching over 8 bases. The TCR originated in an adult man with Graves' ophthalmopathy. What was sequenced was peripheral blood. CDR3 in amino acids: CAIGQGNYGYTF. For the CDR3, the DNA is TGTGCCATTGGACAGGGTAACTATGGCTACACCTTC.